These 23 T cell receptor beta chains share one sample of origin, sequenced in a study of beta chain features in type 1 diabetes. Investigators reverse transcribed all isolated RNA, so they sequenced expressed TCRB transcripts. The method was immunoSEQ multiplex PCR; TCRdb's version includes in-frame clones alone and lacks a portion of them. Of almost 350,000 clones listed, roughly a fifth were seen once; the top ten hold approximately 0.043%. Source material: naive CD4+ T cells from blood. The receptors were sampled from a woman aged 18 to 35 in good health.

This clone was recorded a few times. The chain is built from TRBV30 and TRBJ1-2, with D unclear. Germline V lookup: CDR1 GTSNPN, CDR2 SVGIG (reference sequence). V was pared by 1 base and J by 5 bases, with 11 bases between. The CDR3 extends over 13 amino acids. The CDR3 sequence is CAWSAFEAYGYTF. The CDR3 DNA is TGTGCCTGGAGTGCCTTCGAGGCATATGGCTACACCTTC.

This clone has a handful of counts. The V and J genes are TRBV11-3 and TRBJ2-3; TRBD2 agrees at 12 bases. V lost 5 bases, J lost 4 bases, and 13 bases stayed unmatched. CDR3 length: 18 residues. Germline lookup yields CDR1 SGHNT and CDR2 YENEEA. CDR3 loop: CASSRRTSGKERPDTQYF. The CDR3 DNA is TGTGCCAGCAGCAGAAGGACTAGCGGGAAAGAACGCCCAGATACGCAGTATTTT.

A few counts support this clone. J is TRBJ2-3 and V is TRBV9; 10 nucleotides align to TRBD2. The CDR3 totals 15 residues. The germline gives CDR1 SGDLS, CDR2 YYNGEE. J was trimmed by 6 bases and V by 0 bases; bases with no gene match: 4. The CDR3 spells CASSVGSGGSDTQYF. The CDR3 bases are TGTGCCAGCAGCGTAGGTAGCGGGGGGTCCGATACGCAGTATTTT.

The sample holds a few counts of this clone. The V gene is TRBV9, the J gene TRBJ1-1, with no clear D. The CDR3 totals 14 residues. The V gene's germline CDR1 is SGDLS and CDR2 YYNGEE. Trimming took 3 bases from V and 0 from J, leaving 9 bases between them. The CDR3 coding sequence is TGTGCCAGCAGCGCCCTAACCATGAACACTGAAGCTTTCTTT. Amino acid sequence: CASSALTMNTEAFF. Full variable domain (remainder filled in from reference TRBV9 and TRBJ1-1): DSGVTQTPKHLITATGQRVTLRCSPRSGDLSVYWYQQSLDQGLQFLIQYYNGEERAKGNILERFSAQQFPDLHSELNLSSLELGDSALYFCASSALTMNTEAFFGQGTRLTVV.

The chain employs TRBV27 and TRBJ2-1; tentative D call: TRBD2 (6 bases). CDR1 is MNHEY and CDR2 is SMNVEV in the germline V gene (reference sequence). CDR3 length: 12 residues. V lost 9 bases to trimming and J lost 8 bases, with 14 bases between them. The CDR3 coding sequence is TGTGCCAGTGGGACTTCCACGGATGAGCAGTTCTTC. Its protein is CASGTSTDEQFF.

This chain joins TRBV7-3 and TRBJ2-1; TRBD1 matches at 11 bases. The length of the CDR3 is 15 residues. The junction had 4 bases not matched to a gene; V was cut back by 5 bases and J by 4 bases. The germline CDR1 and CDR2 sequences are SGHTA and FQGTGA. This chain's CDR3 is CASSPGTGGYNEQFF. CDR3 nucleotides: TGTGCCAGCAGCCCCGGGACAGGGGGATACAATGAGCAGTTCTTC.

A single count supports this clone. This sequence joins TRBV6-6 and TRBJ2-1; TRBD2 matches at 8 bases. Germline V gene data show CDR1 as MNHNY and CDR2 as SVGAGI (reference sequence). After removal of 7 bases from V and 7 bases from J, the junction contained 12 bases not matched to a gene. The CDR3 runs 15 residues. CDR3 amino acids: CASTKGESGSNEQFF. The CDR3 nucleotides are TGTGCCAGCACTAAAGGGGAAAGCGGGAGTAATGAGCAGTTCTTC.

This clone was counted between two and nine times. This chain links TRBV7-2 with TRBJ2-3; possible D gene TRBD1, 5 bases. Germline V CDR1 and CDR2: SGHTA, FQGNSA. The CDR3 is 15 amino acids. V shed 6 bases and J shed 1 base, with 14 bases lying between them. The CDR3 bases are TGTGCCAGCAGTTCAAGACAGATTGGCACAGATACGCAGTATTTT. This gives the protein CASSSRQIGTDTQYF.

This clone was seen a handful of times. This chain uses TRBV30 with TRBJ1-2, with 11 bases that match TRBD1. Germline V gene lookup returns CDR1 GTSNPN and CDR2 SVGIG (reference sequence). The length of the CDR3 is 17 residues. The junction had 6 bases not matched to a gene; V was cut back by 0 bases and J by 0 bases. The CDR3 DNA reads TGTGCCTGGAGTGTAAGGGGACAGGGGGGAGCTAACTATGGCTACACCTTC. It is translated as CAWSVRGQGGANYGYTF.

This chain uses TRBV9 with TRBJ2-5; TRBD2 matches at 8 bases. Germline loops: CDR1 SGDLS, CDR2 YYNGEE. The CDR3 has 15 amino acids. Unmatched junction bases numbered 7, after V lost 5 bases and J lost 1 base. The CDR3 nucleotides are TGTGCCAGCAGTGTTGGCGGGAGGTTCCAAGAGACCCAGTACTTC. Its protein is CASSVGGRFQETQYF.

The table lists this clone with a few counts. The rearrangement links TRBV18 to TRBJ1-6; TRBD1 is a possible D gene (5 bases). Germline V gene data show CDR1 as KGHSH and CDR2 as LQKENI. This CDR3 contains 14 residues. Trimming removed 2 bases at V and 10 bases at J, with 12 bases between. The CDR3 sequence is CASSPRGQDSPLHF. CDR3 nucleotide sequence: TGTGCCAGCTCACCAAGGGGCCAGGACTCACCCCTCCACTTT.

The rearrangement uses TRBV30 and TRBJ2-3; 13 bases match TRBD2. Germline V gene data show CDR1 as GTSNPN and CDR2 as SVGIG (reference sequence). The CDR3 runs 16 residues. The V and J ends lost 7 bases and 4 bases, in that order; junction bases with no gene match: 11. This chain's CDR3 is CALSRTSGRGADTQYF. Written as DNA, the CDR3 is TGTGCCTTATCGCGGACTAGCGGGAGAGGGGCAGATACGCAGTATTTT.

V and J are TRBV15 and TRBJ1-1; possible D gene TRBD1, 5 bases. Germline CDR1 and CDR2: LNHNV and YYDKDF (reference sequence). Trimming left V 11 bases short and J 2 bases short, with 15 bases between. CDR3 length: 13 residues. The CDR3 nucleotides are TGTGCCTCTGGCGGGGGAGGAAACACTGAAGCTTTCTTT. It encodes CASGGGGNTEAFF.

This clone has only a few counts. The DNA of the CDR3 is TGTGCCTGGAGGGGGCGGGGGGCGAGGGAGCAGTACTTC. This encodes CAWRGRGAREQYF. The rearrangement uses TRBV30 and TRBJ2-7; 8 nucleotides line up with TRBD2. Germline V lookup: CDR1 GTSNPN, CDR2 SVGIG (reference sequence). V was clipped by 3 bases and J by 7 bases; unmatched bases: 8. The CDR3 contains 13 residues.

As to this clone: At one of its ends the junction is not consistent with the germline gene, which may arise from a read error. The rearrangement links TRBV30 to TRBJ1-5; the match to TRBD1 covers 9 bases. This CDR3 has 14 residues. Germline assignment: CDR1 GTSNPN and CDR2 SVGIG (reference sequence). CDR3 bases: TGTGCCTGGAGACCTACAGGGGGCAACCAGCCCCAGCATTTT. Residues: CAWRPTGGNQPQHF.

This clone was detected only a few times. The J gene is TRBJ2-1, the V gene TRBV11-2, with 7 bases fitting TRBD2. Germline V CDR1 and CDR2: SGHAT, FQNNGV. With 6 bases clipped from V and 3 bases from J, the junction kept 11 bases outside the gene matches. CDR3 length equals 16 residues. CDR3 nucleotide sequence: TGTGCCAGCAGATCCGCCACAGCGGGGAACTACAATGAGCAGTTCTTC. Residues: CASRSATAGNYNEQFF.

The genes are TRBV5-4 and TRBJ2-3, with a possible D match to TRBD2 (7 bases). The CDR3 totals 15 residues. The germline gives CDR1 SGHNT, CDR2 YYREEE (reference sequence). Trimming cost V 1 base and J 8 bases, with 17 bases left between them. The CDR3 spells CASSLKLAEGGTQYF. The CDR3 DNA follows: TGTGCCAGCAGCTTGAAGCTAGCGGAGGGGGGTACGCAGTATTTT.

The gene calls are TRBV29-1 and TRBJ2-3; no clear D gene. Trimming cost V 3 bases and J 4 bases, with 14 bases left between them. Germline V gene sequence: CDR1 SQVTM, CDR2 ANQGSEA. The CDR3 extends over 14 amino acids. The CDR3 nucleotides read TGCAGCGTTGATGATGGGCCAGGTTCAGATACGCAGTATTTT. This gives the protein CSVDDGPGSDTQYF.

The rearrangement uses TRBV5-6 and TRBJ2-7, with D perhaps matching TRBD2 (5 bases). CDR1 and CDR2 from the germline V gene are SGHDT and YYEEEE. The CDR3 runs to 15 residues. V was pared by 3 bases and J by 3 bases, with 16 bases between. CDR3 sequence (DNA): TGTGCCAGCAGCTCACCTTGGGGAGCCATCTACGAGCAGTACTTC. Protein sequence: CASSSPWGAIYEQYF.

Note on this clone: In the same sample, other DNA sequences code for this CDR3. The chain recombines TRBV2 with TRBJ1-2; D may be TRBD1 (6 bases). The CDR3 totals 12 residues. Germline V gene data show CDR1 as SNHLY and CDR2 as FYNNEI. V was shortened by 6 bases and J by 8 bases, with 13 bases between the two germline ends. CDR3 amino acids: CASRQGSYGYTF. The DNA of the CDR3 is TGTGCCAGCAGACAGGGTTCCTACGGCTACACCTTC.

The gene calls are TRBV11-2 and TRBJ2-1, with D perhaps matching TRBD2 (5 bases). V was shortened by 1 base and J by 10 bases, with 14 bases between the two germline ends. There are 14 residues in the CDR3. CDR1 is SGHAT, CDR2 FQNNGV, per germline. In nucleotides, the CDR3 is TGTGCCAGCAGCTTAGGGACTGCTTTAAGAGAGCAGTTCTTC. This translates into CASSLGTALREQFF.

The J gene is TRBJ2-2, the V gene TRBV6-6, with 10 bases identical to TRBD2. From germline, CDR1 is MNHNY and CDR2 SVGAGI (reference sequence). The CDR3 has 14 amino acids. V dropped 5 bases and J dropped 7; count of bases not matched to a gene: 4. The CDR3 sequence is CASSRRTSGGELFF. CDR3 nucleotide sequence: TGTGCCAGCAGTCGCCGGACTAGCGGCGGGGAGCTGTTTTTT.

The chain couples TRBV9 to TRBJ2-2, with D perhaps TRBD2 (7 bases). There are 14 residues in the CDR3. With 3 bases removed from V and 3 bases from J, the gap between germline ends came to 9 bases. Germline CDR1 is SGDLS and CDR2 is YYNGEE. For the CDR3, the DNA is TGTGCCAGCAGCGAGGGGGGGCACACCGGGGAGCTGTTTTTT. This sequence encodes CASSEGGHTGELFF.